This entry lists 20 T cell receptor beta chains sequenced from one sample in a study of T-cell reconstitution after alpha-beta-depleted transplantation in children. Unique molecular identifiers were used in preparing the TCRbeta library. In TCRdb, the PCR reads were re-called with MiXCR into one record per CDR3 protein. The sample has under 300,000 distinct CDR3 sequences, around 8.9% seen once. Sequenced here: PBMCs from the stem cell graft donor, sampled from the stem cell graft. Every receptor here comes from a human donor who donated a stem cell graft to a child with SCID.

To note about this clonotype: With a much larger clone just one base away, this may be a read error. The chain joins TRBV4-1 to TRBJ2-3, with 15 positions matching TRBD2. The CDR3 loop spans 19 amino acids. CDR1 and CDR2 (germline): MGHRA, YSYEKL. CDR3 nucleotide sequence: TGCGCCAGCACCCAAGACCCCGGACTAGCGGGGGGGCCCGGAGATACGCAGTATTTT. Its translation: CASTQDPGLAGGPGDTQYF.

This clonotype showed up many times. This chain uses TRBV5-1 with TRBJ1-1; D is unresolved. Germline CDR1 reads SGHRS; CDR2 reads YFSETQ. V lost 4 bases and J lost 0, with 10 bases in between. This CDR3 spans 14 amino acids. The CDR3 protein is CASSLTQVNTEAFF. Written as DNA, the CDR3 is TGCGCCAGCAGCCTTACCCAGGTGAACACTGAAGCTTTCTTT.

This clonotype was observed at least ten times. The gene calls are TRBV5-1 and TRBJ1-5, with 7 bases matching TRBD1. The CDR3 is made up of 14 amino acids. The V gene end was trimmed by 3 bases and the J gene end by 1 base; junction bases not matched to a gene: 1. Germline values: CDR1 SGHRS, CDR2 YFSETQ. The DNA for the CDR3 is TGCGCCAGCAGCTCAGGGGGGAGCAATCAGCCCCAGCATTTT. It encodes CASSSGGSNQPQHF.

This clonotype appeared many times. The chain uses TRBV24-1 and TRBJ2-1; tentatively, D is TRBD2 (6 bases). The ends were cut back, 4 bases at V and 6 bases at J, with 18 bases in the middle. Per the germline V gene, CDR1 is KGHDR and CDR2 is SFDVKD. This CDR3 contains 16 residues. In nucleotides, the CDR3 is TGTGCCACCAGTGACGCCCCGGGGGTTTCGATCAATGAGCAGTTCTTC. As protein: CATSDAPGVSINEQFF.

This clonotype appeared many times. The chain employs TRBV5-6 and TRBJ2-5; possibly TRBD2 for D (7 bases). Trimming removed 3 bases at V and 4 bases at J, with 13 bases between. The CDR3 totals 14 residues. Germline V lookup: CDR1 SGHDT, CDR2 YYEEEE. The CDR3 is CASSSQGGGETQYF. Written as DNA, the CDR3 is TGTGCCAGCAGCTCCCAGGGAGGGGGAGAGACCCAGTACTTC.

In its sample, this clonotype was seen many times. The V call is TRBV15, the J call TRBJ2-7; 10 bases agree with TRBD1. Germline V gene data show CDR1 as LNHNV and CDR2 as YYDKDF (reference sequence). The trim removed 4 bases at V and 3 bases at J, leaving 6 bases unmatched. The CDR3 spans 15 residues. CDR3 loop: CATSKPGTGDYEQYF. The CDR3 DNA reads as TGTGCCACCAGCAAACCCGGGACAGGGGACTACGAGCAGTACTTC.

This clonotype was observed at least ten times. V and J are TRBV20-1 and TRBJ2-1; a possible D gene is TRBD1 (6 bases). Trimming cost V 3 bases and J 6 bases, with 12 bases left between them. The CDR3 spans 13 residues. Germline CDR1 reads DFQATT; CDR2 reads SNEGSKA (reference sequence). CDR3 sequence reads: CSASTGNGNEQFF. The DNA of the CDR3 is TGCAGTGCTAGTACAGGGAACGGCAATGAGCAGTTCTTC.

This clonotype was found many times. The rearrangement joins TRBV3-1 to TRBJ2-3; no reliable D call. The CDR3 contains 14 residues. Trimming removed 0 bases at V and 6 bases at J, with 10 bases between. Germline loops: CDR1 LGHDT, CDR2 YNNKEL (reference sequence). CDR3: CASSQDMFRDTQYF. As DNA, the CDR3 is TGTGCCAGCAGCCAAGATATGTTCCGGGATACGCAGTATTTT.

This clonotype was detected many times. CDR3 nucleotides: TGTGCCAGCAGCTCCTGGGAGGTCCACGCCGGGGAGCTGTTTTTT. It translates to CASSSWEVHAGELFF. The chain is built from TRBV7-9 and TRBJ2-2; TRBD2 might be the D (6 bases). Germline V gene lookup returns CDR1 SEHNR and CDR2 FQNEAQ (reference sequence). This CDR3 region has 15 residues. The ends were cut back, 4 bases at V and 6 bases at J, with 15 bases in the middle.

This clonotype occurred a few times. The CDR3 spells CASSLVGERGETQYF. Written as DNA, the CDR3 is TGTGCCAGCAGCTTAGTAGGTGAGCGAGGAGAGACCCAGTACTTC. The V and J genes are TRBV11-1 and TRBJ2-5; the D is unclear. V gave up 1 base and J gave up 4 bases, with 13 bases separating them. The CDR3 has 15 amino acids. Germline CDR1 SGHAT, CDR2 FQDESV (reference sequence).

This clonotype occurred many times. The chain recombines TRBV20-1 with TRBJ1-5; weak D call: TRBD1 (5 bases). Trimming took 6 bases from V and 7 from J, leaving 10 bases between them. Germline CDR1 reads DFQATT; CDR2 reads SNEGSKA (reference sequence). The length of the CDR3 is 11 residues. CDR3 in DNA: TGCAGTGCCCGGGGGTTACAGCCCCAGCATTTT. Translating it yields CSARGLQPQHF.

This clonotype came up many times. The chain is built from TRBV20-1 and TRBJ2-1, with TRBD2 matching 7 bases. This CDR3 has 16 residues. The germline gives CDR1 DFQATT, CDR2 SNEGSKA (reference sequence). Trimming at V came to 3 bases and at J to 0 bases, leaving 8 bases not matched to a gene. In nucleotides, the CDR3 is TGCAGTGCTAGTGCCCTGGGAGGGAGCTCCTACAATGAGCAGTTCTTC. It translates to CSASALGGSSYNEQFF.

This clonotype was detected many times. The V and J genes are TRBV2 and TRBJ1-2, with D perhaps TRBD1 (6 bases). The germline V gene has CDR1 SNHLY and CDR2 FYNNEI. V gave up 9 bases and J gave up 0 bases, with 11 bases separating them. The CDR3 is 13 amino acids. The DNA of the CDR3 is TGTGCCAGTTCCACAGGGACTAACTATGGCTACACCTTC. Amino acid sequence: CASSTGTNYGYTF.

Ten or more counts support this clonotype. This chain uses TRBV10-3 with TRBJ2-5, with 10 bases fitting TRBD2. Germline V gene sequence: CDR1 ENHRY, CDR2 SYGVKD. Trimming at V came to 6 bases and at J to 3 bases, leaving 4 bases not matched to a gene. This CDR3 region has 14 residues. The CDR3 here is CAISGTSVEETQYF. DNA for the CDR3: TGTGCCATCAGCGGGACTAGCGTTGAAGAGACCCAGTACTTC.

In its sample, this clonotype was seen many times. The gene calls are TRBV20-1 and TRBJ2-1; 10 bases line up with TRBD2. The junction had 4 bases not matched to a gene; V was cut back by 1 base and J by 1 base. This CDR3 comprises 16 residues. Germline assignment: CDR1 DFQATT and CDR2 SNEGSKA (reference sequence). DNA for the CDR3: TGCAGTGCTAGAGGTCGAGCGGGGGGGTCCTACAATGAGCAGTTCTTC. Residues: CSARGRAGGSYNEQFF.

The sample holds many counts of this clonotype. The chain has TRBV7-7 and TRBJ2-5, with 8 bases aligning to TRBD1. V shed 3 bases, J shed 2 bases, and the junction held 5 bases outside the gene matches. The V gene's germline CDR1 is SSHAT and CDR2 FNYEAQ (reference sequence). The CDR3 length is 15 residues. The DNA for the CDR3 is TGTGCCAGCAGCTTCGGACAGGGAGGACAAGAGACCCAGTACTTC. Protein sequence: CASSFGQGGQETQYF.

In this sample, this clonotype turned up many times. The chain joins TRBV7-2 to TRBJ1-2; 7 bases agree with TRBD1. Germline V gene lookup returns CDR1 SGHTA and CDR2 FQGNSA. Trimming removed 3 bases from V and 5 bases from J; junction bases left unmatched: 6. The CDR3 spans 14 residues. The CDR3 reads CASSLTGSGYGYTF. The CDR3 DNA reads TGTGCCAGCAGCTTGACAGGGAGCGGGTATGGCTACACCTTC.

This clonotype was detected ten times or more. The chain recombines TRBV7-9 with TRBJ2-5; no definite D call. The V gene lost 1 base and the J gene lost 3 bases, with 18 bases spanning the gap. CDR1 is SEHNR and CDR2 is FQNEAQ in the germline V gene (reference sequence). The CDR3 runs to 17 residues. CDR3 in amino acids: CASSLDAGVGLEETQYF. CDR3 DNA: TGTGCCAGCAGCTTAGACGCAGGCGTCGGCCTCGAAGAGACCCAGTACTTC.

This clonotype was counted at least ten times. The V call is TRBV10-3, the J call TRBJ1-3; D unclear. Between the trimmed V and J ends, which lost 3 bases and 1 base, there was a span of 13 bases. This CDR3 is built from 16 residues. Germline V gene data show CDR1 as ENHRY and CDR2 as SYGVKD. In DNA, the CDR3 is TGTGCCATCAGTGAAGGGAGTCCGCTATCTGGAAACACCATATATTTT. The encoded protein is CAISEGSPLSGNTIYF.

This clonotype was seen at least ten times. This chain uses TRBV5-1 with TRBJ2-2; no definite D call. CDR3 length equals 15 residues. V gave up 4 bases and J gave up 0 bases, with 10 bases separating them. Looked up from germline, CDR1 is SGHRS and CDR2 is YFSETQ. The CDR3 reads CASSPSTPNTGELFF. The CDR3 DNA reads TGCGCCAGCAGCCCCTCGACACCGAACACCGGGGAGCTGTTTTTT. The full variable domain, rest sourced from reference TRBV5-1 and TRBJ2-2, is KAGVTQTPRYLIKTRGQQVTLSCSPISGHRSVSWYQQTPGQGLQFLFEYFSETQRNKGNFPGRFSGRQFSNSRSEMNVSTLELGDSALYLCASSPSTPNTGELFFGEGSRLTVL.